Here is one T cell receptor beta chain with its context. The data are from a study of identical twins. TCRdb passed the 5' RACE reads through MiXCR, listing each CDR3 protein once. The sample lists fewer than 450,000 distinct CDR3 sequences; approximately 8.8% were seen once. From germline, CDR1 is DFQATT and CDR2 SNEGSKA (reference sequence). The CDR3 extends over 14 amino acids. The V gene end was trimmed by 5 bases and the J gene end by 7 bases; junction bases not matched to a gene: 6. Source material: naive T cells sorted from blood. V is TRBV20-1 and J is TRBJ2-2; 11 bases match TRBD1. This receptor was identified in a woman in her forties or fifties in good health. CDR3 region: CSAYGQGASGELFF. The CDR3 DNA reads TGCAGTGCTTACGGACAGGGGGCCAGCGGGGAGCTGTTTTTT.